These T cell receptor beta chains were read from a single sample in a study of shared clonotypes between healthy human individuals. Data came from immunoSEQ multiplex PCR; TCRdb stores just in-frame clones and leaves some out. The sample has about 1.1 million clones, about 72% seen once. The sequenced sample was memory CD4+ T cells from PBMCs. The receptors originated from a man between 18 and 35 years old in good health. Some clones in this sample may be carry-over from other donors' samples. Both conserved end residues are part of each CDR3. D genes are given only for firm matches. Clone size is given for some rows only: seen once, a few or many times, or a class if the clone is expanded.

V gene,D gene,J gene,clone size,CDR3 DNA,CDR3 protein
TRBV18,TRBD2,TRBJ2-7,few,TGTGCCAGCTCACCACCGACTAGCGGGGCCTACGAGCAGTACTTC,CASSPPTSGAYEQYF
TRBV28,TRBD1,TRBJ1-5,-,TGTGCCAGCACGGGACAGGGGACGAGCAATCAGCCCCAGCATTTT,CASTGQGTSNQPQHF
TRBV2,-,TRBJ1-5,few,TGTGCCAGCAGTGGCCCTAATCAGCCCCAGCATTTT,CASSGPNQPQHF
TRBV28,-,TRBJ2-2,-,TGTGCCAGCCTCGGGGAGAAGGGGACCGGGGAGCTGTTTTTT,CASLGEKGTGELFF
TRBV6-1,TRBD2,TRBJ2-7,-,TGTGCCAGCACCCCGGGGGGACGAAGCTACGAGCAGTACTTC,CASTPGGRSYEQYF
TRBV5-1,-,TRBJ2-1,-,TGCGCCAGCAGCTCGTTACAAGGCAATGAGCAGTTCTTC,CASSSLQGNEQFF
TRBV21-1,-,TRBJ1-2,-,TGTGCCAGCAGCAATCGGGCAGGAGCCTATGGCTACACCTTC,CASSNRAGAYGYTF
TRBV19,-,TRBJ2-1,once,TGTGCCAGTAGTAACGGACTACGGTACAATGAGCAGTTCTTC,CASSNGLRYNEQFF
TRBV10-2,TRBD2,TRBJ2-7,-,TGCGCCAGCAGTGGCCATAGCGGGAGGGGGGGCTACGAGCAGTACTTC,CASSGHSGRGGYEQYF
TRBV7-3,TRBD2,TRBJ2-1,-,TGTGCCAGCAGCTTAGGGCCGGGACTAGCTGGCAATGAGCAGTTCTTC,CASSLGPGLAGNEQFF
TRBV2,TRBD1,TRBJ2-7,-,TGTGCCAGCAGTGAAGGGACAGGGCTCGGGGAGCAGTACTTC,CASSEGTGLGEQYF
TRBV28,-,TRBJ1-1,few,TGTGCCAGCAGGGCGGGAGGAGGGTTGGCTGAAGCTTTCTTT,CASRAGGGLAEAFF
TRBV5-1,TRBD2,TRBJ2-7,-,TGCGCCAGCAGCTCAGTCCCGGGACTAGCCGCGCGCGAGCAGTACTTC,CASSSVPGLAAREQYF
TRBV7-3,TRBD2,TRBJ2-2,-,TGTGCCAGCAGCCCCGGACTAGCGGGAGTCGTATCCGGGGAGCTGTTTTTT,CASSPGLAGVVSGELFF
TRBV20-1,-,TRBJ2-3,once,TGCAGTGCCGGTAGCACAGATACGCAGTATTTT,CSAGSTDTQYF
TRBV6-1,-,TRBJ1-3,-,TGTGCCAGCAGTGAAGCGCAAGGGTCTGGAAACACCATATATTTT,CASSEAQGSGNTIYF
TRBV18,-,TRBJ1-5,once,TGTGCCAGCTCACAGAGTTATAGCAATCAGCCCCAGCATTTT,CASSQSYSNQPQHF
TRBV19,TRBD1,TRBJ2-4,-,TGTGCCAGTAGTATATTGGGACAGGGGGTTGGGGCCAAAAACATTCAGTACTTC,CASSILGQGVGAKNIQYF
TRBV5-1,-,TRBJ2-5,once,TGCGCCAGCAGCCCGGACCTCGGAGAGACCCAGTACTTC,CASSPDLGETQYF
TRBV28,TRBD1,TRBJ2-2,-,TGTGCCAGCAGAACAGGACAGGGGGACACCGGGGAGCTGTTTTTT,CASRTGQGDTGELFF
TRBV2,TRBD1,TRBJ1-1,few,TGTGCCAGCAGTGACTCACCAGGGGGGATCTTT,CASSDSPGGIF
TRBV7-8,-,TRBJ1-4,-,TGTGCCAGCAGCCCCCAAGGACCCCTTGAAAAACTGTTTTTT,CASSPQGPLEKLFF
TRBV5-1,-,TRBJ2-1,-,TGCGCCAGCAGCTTGGACGGAGCCTACAATGAGCAGTTCTTC,CASSLDGAYNEQFF
TRBV18,-,TRBJ2-3,-,TGTGCCAGCTCACCCACCGGCGGGACAGATACGCAGTATTTT,CASSPTGGTDTQYF
TRBV5-5,TRBD1,TRBJ2-1,-,TGTGCCAGCAGCACCTTAGACAGGGGATCCTACAATGAGCAGTTCTTC,CASSTLDRGSYNEQFF
TRBV6-4,TRBD1,TRBJ1-1,-,TGTGCCAGCAGTTCCCGCGAACAGGGGGCAAAGGACACTGAAGCTTTCTTT,CASSSREQGAKDTEAFF
TRBV11-3,-,TRBJ2-1,few,TGTGCCAGCACCCCCCTAAGCTATGAGCAGTTCTTC,CASTPLSYEQFF
TRBV30,-,TRBJ1-2,-,TGTGCCTGGAGTGTAATGGAGGGCTACACCTTC,CAWSVMEGYTF
TRBV7-6,-,TRBJ1-2,-,TGTGCCAGCAGCTTACCAGGTCTGTCAGGAGTTGAGGGCTACACCTTC,CASSLPGLSGVEGYTF
TRBV28,-,TRBJ2-5,-,TGTGCCAGCCTGAGGAGGACCCAAGAGACCCAGTACTTC,CASLRRTQETQYF
TRBV7-2,TRBD1,TRBJ1-3,once,TGTGCCAGCAGCTTTCGCGGGACAGGGTCTTTGGACACCATATATTTT,CASSFRGTGSLDTIYF
TRBV11-2,-,TRBJ1-1,-,TGTGCCAGCAGCTGGGGGGCACAAACTGAAGCTTTCTTT,CASSWGAQTEAFF
TRBV5-1,-,TRBJ2-7,-,TGCGCCAGCAGCTTTGGCCAAGGAGTCTCCGAGCAGTACTTC,CASSFGQGVSEQYF
TRBV11-2,-,TRBJ2-1,-,TGTGCCAGCAGCTTAGGGGGACTCCCTACATACAATGAGCAGTTCTTC,CASSLGGLPTYNEQFF
TRBV5-1,TRBD1,TRBJ1-2,-,TGCGCCAGCAGCTTGGTGGGGACAGGGGGCCCTAACTATGGCTACACCTTC,CASSLVGTGGPNYGYTF
TRBV11-1,-,TRBJ2-3,-,TGTGCCAGCAGCTTTCTGGTGGATACGCAGTATTTT,CASSFLVDTQYF
TRBV20-1,-,TRBJ2-3,-,TGCAGTGCTAGGTATGGAGATACGCAGTATTTT,CSARYGDTQYF